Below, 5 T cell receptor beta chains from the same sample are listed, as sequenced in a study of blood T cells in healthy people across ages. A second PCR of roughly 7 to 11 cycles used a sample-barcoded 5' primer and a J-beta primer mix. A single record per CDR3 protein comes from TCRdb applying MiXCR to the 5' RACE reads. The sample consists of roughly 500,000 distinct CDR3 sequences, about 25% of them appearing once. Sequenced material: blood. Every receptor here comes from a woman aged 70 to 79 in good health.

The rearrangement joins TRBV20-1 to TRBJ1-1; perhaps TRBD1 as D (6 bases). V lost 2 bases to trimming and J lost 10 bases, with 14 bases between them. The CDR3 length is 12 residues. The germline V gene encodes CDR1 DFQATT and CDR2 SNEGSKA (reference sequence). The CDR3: CSARRRGAAAFF. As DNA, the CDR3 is TGCAGTGCTAGAAGGCGGGGGGCAGCAGCTTTCTTT.

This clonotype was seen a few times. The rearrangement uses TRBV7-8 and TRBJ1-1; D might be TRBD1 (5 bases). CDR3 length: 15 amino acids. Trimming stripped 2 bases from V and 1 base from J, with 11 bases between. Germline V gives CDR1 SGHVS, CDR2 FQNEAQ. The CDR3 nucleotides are TGTGCCAGCAGCTTACTAAGCAGGGCGAACACTGAAGCTTTCTTT. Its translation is CASSLLSRANTEAFF. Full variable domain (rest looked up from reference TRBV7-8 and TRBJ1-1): GAGVSQSPRYKVAKRGQDVALRCDPISGHVSLFWYQQALGQGPEFLTYFQNEAQLDKSGLPSDRFFAERPEGSVSTLKIQRTQQEDSAVYLCASSLLSRANTEAFFGQGTRLTVV.

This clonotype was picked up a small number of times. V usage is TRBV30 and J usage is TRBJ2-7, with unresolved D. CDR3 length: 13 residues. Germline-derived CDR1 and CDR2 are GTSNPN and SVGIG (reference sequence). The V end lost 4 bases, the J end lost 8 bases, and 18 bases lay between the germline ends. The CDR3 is CAWNGLSQAQQYF. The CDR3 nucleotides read TGTGCCTGGAACGGTTTGTCGCAGGCACAGCAGTACTTC.

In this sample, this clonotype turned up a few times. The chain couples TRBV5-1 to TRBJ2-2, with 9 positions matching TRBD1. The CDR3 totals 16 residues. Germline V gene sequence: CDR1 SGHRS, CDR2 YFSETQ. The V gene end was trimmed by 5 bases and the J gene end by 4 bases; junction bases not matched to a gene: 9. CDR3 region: CASSFIQGATTGELFF. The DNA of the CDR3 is TGCGCCAGCAGTTTCATACAGGGGGCGACCACCGGGGAGCTGTTTTTT.

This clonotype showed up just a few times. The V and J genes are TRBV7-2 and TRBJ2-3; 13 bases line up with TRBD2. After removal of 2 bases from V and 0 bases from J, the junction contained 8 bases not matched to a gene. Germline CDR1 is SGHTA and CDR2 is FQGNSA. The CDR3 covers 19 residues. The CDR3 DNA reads TGTGCCAGCAGCTTAAGGGAACTAGCGGGGGGGACTAGCACAGATACGCAGTATTTT. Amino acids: CASSLRELAGGTSTDTQYF. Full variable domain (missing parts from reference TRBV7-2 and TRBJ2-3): GAGVSQSPSNKVTEKGKDVELRCDPISGHTALYWYRQSLGQGLEFLIYFQGNSAPDKSGLPSDRFSAERTGGSVSTLTIQRTQQEDSAVYLCASSLRELAGGTSTDTQYFGPGTRLTVL.